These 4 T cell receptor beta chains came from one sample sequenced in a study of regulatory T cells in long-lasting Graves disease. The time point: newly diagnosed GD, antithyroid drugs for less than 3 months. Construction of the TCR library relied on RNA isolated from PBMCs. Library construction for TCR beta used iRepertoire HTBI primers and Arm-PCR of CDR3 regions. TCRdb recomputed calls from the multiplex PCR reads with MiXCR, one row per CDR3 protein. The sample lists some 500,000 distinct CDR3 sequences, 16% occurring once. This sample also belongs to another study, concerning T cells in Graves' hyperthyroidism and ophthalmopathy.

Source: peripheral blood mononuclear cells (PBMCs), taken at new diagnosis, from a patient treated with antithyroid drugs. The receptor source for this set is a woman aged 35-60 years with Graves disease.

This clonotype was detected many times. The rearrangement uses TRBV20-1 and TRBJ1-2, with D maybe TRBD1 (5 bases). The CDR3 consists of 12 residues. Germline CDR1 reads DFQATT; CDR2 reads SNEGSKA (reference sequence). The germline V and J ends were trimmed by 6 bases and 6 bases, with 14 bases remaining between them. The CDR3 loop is CSAQTDLDGYTF. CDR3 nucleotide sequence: TGCAGTGCCCAGACAGACTTAGATGGCTACACCTTC.

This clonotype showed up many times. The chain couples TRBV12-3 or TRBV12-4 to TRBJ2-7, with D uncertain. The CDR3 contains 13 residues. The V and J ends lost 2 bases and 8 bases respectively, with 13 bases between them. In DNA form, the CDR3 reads TGTGCCAGCAGTTTAACGACATTTTATCAGCAGTACTTC. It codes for CASSLTTFYQQYF.

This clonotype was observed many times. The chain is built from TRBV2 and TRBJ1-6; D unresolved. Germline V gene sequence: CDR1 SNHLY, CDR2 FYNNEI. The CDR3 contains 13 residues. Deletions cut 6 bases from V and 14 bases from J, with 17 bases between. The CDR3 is CASRLGIYGALHF. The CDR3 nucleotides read TGTGCCAGCAGACTCGGGATATATGGCGCCCTCCACTTT.

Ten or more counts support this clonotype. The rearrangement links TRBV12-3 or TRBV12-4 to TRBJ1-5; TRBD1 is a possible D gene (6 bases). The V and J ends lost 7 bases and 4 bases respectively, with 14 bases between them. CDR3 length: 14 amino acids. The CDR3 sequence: CASTTGGLNQPQHF. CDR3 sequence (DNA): TGTGCCAGCACCACTGGGGGGCTTAATCAGCCCCAGCATTTT.